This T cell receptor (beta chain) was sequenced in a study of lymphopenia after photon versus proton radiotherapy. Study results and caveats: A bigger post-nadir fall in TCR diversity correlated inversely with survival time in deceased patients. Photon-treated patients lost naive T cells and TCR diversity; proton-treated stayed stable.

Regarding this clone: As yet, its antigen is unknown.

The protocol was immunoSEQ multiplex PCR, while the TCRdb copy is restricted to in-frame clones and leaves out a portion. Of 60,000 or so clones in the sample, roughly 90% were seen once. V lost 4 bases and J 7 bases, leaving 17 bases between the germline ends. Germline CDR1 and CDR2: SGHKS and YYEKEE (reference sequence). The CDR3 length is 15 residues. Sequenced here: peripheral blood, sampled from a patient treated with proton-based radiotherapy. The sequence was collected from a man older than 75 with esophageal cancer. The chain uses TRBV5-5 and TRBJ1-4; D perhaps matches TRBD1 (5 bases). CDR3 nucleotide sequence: TGTGCCAGCAGCCCTCGGGAGGCGCAGGGTGAAAAACTGTTTTTT. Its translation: CASSPREAQGEKLFF.